The clone carrying this TCR beta chain was counted only a few times. Antigen: not known. Sequencing used immunoSEQ multiplex PCR; TCRdb keeps in-frame clones, though not all of them. The table includes 8,500 to 10,000 clones, approximately 83% detected once. This specimen belongs to a study of PD-1 blockade in mismatch repair-deficient tumors. Notes on the study in general: Rapid post-treatment expansion, then contraction, generally preceding radiologic response, marked tumor-resident clones.

As to time point: roughly 10-day in vitro stimulation with candidate neoantigen peptide 2. The sequence was collected from an adult with mismatch repair-deficient cancer. The sample in question was cells cultured in vitro, obtained from a patient treated with pembrolizumab.

The CDR3 DNA reads as TGTGCCAGCAGTTCGGCTAAAACTCCCGGACTAGGGGAGACCCAGTACTTC. Translated: CASSSAKTPGLGETQYF. The J gene is TRBJ2-5, the V gene TRBV27, with 7 bases identical to TRBD2. This CDR3 is built from 17 residues. With 4 bases clipped from V and 5 bases from J, the junction kept 16 bases outside the gene matches. The V gene's germline CDR1 is MNHEY and CDR2 SMNVEV (reference sequence).